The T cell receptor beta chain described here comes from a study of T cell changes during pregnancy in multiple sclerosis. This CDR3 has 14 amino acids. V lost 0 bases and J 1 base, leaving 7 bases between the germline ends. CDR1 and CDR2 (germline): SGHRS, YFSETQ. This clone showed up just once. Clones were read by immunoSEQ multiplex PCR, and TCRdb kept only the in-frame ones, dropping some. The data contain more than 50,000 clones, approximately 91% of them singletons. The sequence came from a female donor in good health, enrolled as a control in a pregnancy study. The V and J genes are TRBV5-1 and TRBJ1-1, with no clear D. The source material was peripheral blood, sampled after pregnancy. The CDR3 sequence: CASSLVRENTEAFF. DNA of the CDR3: TGCGCCAGCAGCTTGGTCCGCGAGAACACTGAAGCTTTCTTT.